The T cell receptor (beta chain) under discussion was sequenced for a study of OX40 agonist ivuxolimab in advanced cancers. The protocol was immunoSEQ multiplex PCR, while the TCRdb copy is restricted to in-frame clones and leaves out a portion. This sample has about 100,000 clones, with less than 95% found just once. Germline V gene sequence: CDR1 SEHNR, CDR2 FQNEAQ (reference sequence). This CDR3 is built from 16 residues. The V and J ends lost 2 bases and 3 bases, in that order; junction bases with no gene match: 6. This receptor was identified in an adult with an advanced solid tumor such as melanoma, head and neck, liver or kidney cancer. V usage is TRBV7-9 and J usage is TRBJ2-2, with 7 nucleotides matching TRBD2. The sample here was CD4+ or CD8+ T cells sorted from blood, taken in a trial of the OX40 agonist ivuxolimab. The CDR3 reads CASSLHAGVDTGELFF. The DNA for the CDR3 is TGTGCCAGCAGCTTACACGCGGGAGTGGACACCGGGGAGCTGTTTTTT.